The 17 T cell receptor beta chains below were found in one sample sequenced in a study of CXCR3-negative and CXCR3-positive naive CD8 T cells. The TRB cDNA libraries were prepared by 5' RACE with UMI labels. TCRdb reprocessed the 5' RACE reads and reports one entry per CDR3 protein, with no DNA. Here the sample table reports 90,000 to 100,000 distinct CDR3 sequences. For these receptors, no antigen is known. Study-wide results and limits: In CXCR3-positive naive cells, the TRB CDR3s were more hydrophobic than in CXCR3-negative naive cells.

Sequenced: naive CXCR3+ CD8+ T cells from blood. The subset: CD45RO-CCR7+CD27+CD95- naive CD8+ T cells expressing CXCR3 (TNR3+). These receptor sequences come from a human donor in good health. Some clones in this sample may be carry-over from other donors' samples.

This chain joins TRBV4-1 and TRBJ2-1; TCRdb proposes TRBD1, but this gene call is untestable without DNA. The CDR3 runs to 17 residues. CDR1 MGHRA and CDR2 YSYEKL come from the germline V gene. This chain's CDR3 is CASSQDLGTGTYNEQFF.

The chain employs TRBV4-3 and TRBJ2-7; the TCRdb D gene call, TRBD2, has no DNA to confirm it. CDR1 is LGHNA, CDR2 YSLEER, per germline. The CDR3 is 16 residues long. CDR3 protein: CASSQGGDGGSYEQYF.

This rearrangement joins TRBV5-1 to TRBJ2-7; no DNA is available, so the TRBD1 call from TCRdb remains unchecked. Germline CDR1 is SGHRS and CDR2 is YFSETQ. This CDR3 has 16 residues. CDR3 region: CASSLGRMNREYEQYF.

This chain connects TRBV20-1 to TRBJ2-7; TCRdb designates TRBD1, a call that cannot be tested without DNA. Germline loops: CDR1 DFQATT, CDR2 SNEGSKA (reference sequence). CDR3 size: 15 residues. CDR3 residues: CSATPGTAIFYEQYF.

This rearrangement joins TRBV6-2 or TRBV6-3 to TRBJ2-7; there is no DNA to check the TCRdb D call of TRBD1. The CDR3 has 12 amino acids. Germline lookup yields CDR1 MNHEY and CDR2 SVGEGT. CDR3 protein: CALGRSSYEQYF.

The gene calls are TRBV4-3 and TRBJ2-7. CDR1 is LGHNA and CDR2 is YSLEER in the germline V gene. This CDR3 contains 17 residues. This CDR3 reads CASSQDLDRGGTYEQYF.

The chain couples TRBV28 to TRBJ2-1. In germline, CDR1 is MDHEN, CDR2 SYDVKM. The CDR3 spans 15 residues. CDR3 region: CASSFPFLGIHEQFF. The complete variable domain, with remaining parts taken from reference TRBV28 and TRBJ2-1, reads DVKVTQSSRYLVKRTGEKVFLECVQDMDHENMFWYRQDPGLGLRLIYFSYDVKMKEKGDIPEGYSVSREKKERFSLILESASTNQTSMYLCASSFPFLGIHEQFFGPGTRLTVL.

This chain uses TRBV9 with TRBJ2-7; checking the TCRdb D call of TRBD1 is not possible without DNA. This CDR3 has 16 residues. Germline values: CDR1 SGDLS, CDR2 YYNGEE. CDR3 sequence reads: CASSVLPGAGTREQYF.

The chain has TRBV21-1 and TRBJ2-1; TCRdb's assignment of TRBD1 cannot be checked, as there is no DNA. TRBV21-1 is a listed pseudogene. The CDR3 consists of 14 residues. The CDR3 spells CASSKGGQHNEQFF.

The chain recombines TRBV4-1 with TRBJ2-1; TCRdb selects TRBD1, and the lack of DNA leaves this call unchecked. There are 16 residues in the CDR3. Germline V gene lookup returns CDR1 MGHRA and CDR2 YSYEKL. CDR3 loop: CASSQESTPPGREQFF.

The gene calls are TRBV29-1 and TRBJ1-1; TCRdb names TRBD1, which stays unverified in the absence of DNA. Looked up from germline, CDR1 is SQVTM and CDR2 is ANQGSEA. This CDR3 is built from 14 residues. CDR3 sequence reads: CSVDLTGLNTEAFF.

Here the CDR3 reads CASSPSAAGRAFF. This rearrangement joins TRBV7-3 to TRBJ1-1; TCRdb's D call of TRBD1 is untestable without DNA. Germline V gene sequence: CDR1 SGHTA, CDR2 FQGTGA. The CDR3 extends over 13 amino acids.

This sequence joins TRBV7-3 and TRBJ1-1. Germline V gene lookup returns CDR1 SGHTA and CDR2 FQGTGA. This CDR3 spans 15 amino acids. This CDR3 reads CACSASGFSNTEAFF.

The V gene is TRBV7-9, the J gene TRBJ1-1; there is no DNA to check the TCRdb D call of TRBD1. Germline CDR1 is SEHNR and CDR2 is FQNEAQ (reference sequence). This CDR3 contains 14 residues. CDR3 region: CASSLGQANTEAFF. The full variable domain, in which reference TRBV7-9 and TRBJ1-1 provide the parts outside the CDR3, is DTGVSQNPRHKITKRGQNVTFRCDPISEHNRLYWYRQTLGQGPEFLTYFQNEAQLEKSRLLSDRFSAERPKGSFSTLEIQRTEQGDSAMYLCASSLGQANTEAFFGQGTRLTVV.

The chain recombines TRBV30 with TRBJ1-1. The CDR3 contains 13 residues. Germline CDR1 GTSNPN, CDR2 SVGIG (reference sequence). This CDR3 reads CAWSVGTYTEAFF.

The chain carries TRBV7-6 and TRBJ2-1; there is no DNA to check the TCRdb D call of TRBD1. CDR3 length: 15 residues. In germline, CDR1 is SGHVS, CDR2 FNYEAQ. The CDR3 loop reads CASSEPGQAVWEQFF.

CDR3 amino acids: CASSRQETYEQYF. The chain has TRBV6-2 or TRBV6-3 and TRBJ2-7. The CDR3 sequence is 13 residues long. Germline assignment: CDR1 MNHEY and CDR2 SVGEGT.